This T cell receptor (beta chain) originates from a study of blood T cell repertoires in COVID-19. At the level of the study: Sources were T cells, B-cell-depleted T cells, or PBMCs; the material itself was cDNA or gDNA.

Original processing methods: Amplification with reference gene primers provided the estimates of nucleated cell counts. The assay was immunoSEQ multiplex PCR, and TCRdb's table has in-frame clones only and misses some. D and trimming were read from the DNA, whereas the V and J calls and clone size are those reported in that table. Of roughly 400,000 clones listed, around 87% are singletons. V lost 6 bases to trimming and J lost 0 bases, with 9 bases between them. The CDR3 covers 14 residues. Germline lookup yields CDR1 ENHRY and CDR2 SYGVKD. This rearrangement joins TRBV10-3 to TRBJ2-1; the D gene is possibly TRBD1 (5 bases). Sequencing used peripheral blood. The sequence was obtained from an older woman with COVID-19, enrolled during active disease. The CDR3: CAIRQDLSYNEQFF. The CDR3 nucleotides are TGTGCCATCAGACAGGATCTCTCCTACAATGAGCAGTTCTTC.